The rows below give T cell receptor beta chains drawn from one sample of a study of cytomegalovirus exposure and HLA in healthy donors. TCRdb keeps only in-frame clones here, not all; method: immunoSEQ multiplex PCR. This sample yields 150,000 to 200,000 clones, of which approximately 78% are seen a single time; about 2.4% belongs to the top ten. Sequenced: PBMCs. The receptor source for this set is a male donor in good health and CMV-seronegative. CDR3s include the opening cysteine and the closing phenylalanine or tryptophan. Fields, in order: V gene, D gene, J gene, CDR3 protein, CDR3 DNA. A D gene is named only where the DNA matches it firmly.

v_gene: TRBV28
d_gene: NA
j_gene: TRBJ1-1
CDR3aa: CASSIYRGNTEAFF
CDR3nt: TGTGCCAGCAGTATTTACCGGGGGAACACTGAAGCTTTCTTT

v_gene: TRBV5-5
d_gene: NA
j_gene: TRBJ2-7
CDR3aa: CASSLVDTSYEQYF
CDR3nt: TGTGCCAGCAGCTTGGTGGACACCTCCTACGAGCAGTACTTC

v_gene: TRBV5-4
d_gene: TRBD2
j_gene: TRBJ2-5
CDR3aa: CASSLDYSGSGETQYF
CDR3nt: TGTGCCAGCAGCCTCGATTATAGCGGGAGCGGGGAGACCCAGTACTTC

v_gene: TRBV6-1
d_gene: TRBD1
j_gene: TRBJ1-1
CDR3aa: CASSEDRGRESEAFF
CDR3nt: TGTGCCAGCAGTGAAGACAGGGGGCGCGAGAGTGAAGCTTTCTTT

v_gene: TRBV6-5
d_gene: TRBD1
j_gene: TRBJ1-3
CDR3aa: CASSTRGVRNTIYF
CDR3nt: TGTGCCAGCAGTACCAGGGGGGTCCGAAACACCATATATTTT

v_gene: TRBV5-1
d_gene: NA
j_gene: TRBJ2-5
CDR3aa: CASSLPQTGSQETQYF
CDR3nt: TGCGCCAGCAGCTTGCCACAAACAGGGAGCCAAGAGACCCAGTACTTC

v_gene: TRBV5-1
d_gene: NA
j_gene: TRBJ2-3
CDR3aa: CASSLVGPPADTQYF
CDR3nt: TGCGCCAGCAGCTTGGTTGGGCCCCCCGCCGATACGCAGTATTTT

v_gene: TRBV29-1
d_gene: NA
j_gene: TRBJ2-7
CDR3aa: CSVVAGTSYEQYF
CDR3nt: TGCAGCGTTGTTGCCGGTACCTCCTACGAGCAGTACTTC

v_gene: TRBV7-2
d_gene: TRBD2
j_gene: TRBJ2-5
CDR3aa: CASSLRTSGAPGTQYF
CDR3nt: TGTGCCAGCAGCCTAAGGACTAGCGGGGCCCCCGGGACCCAGTACTTC

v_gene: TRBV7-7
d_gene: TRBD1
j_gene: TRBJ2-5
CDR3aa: CASSLQTGAQTQYF
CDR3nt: TGTGCCAGCAGCTTACAGACAGGGGCACAGACCCAGTACTTC

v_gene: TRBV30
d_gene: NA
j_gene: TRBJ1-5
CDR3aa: CAWSTGQPQHF
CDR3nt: TGTGCCTGGAGCACAGGTCAGCCCCAGCATTTT

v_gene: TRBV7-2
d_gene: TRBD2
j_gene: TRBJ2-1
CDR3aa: CASSPHRLAGAHYNEQFF
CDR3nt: TGTGCCAGCAGCCCACACAGACTAGCGGGGGCCCACTACAATGAGCAGTTCTTC

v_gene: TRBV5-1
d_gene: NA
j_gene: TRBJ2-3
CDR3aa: CASSLELAVTDTQYF
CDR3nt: TGCGCCAGCAGCTTGGAGTTGGCAGTCACAGATACGCAGTATTTT

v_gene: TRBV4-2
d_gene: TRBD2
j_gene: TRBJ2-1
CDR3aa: CASSQGGTSGDNEQFF
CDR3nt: TGTGCCAGCAGCCAAGGCGGGACTAGCGGGGATAATGAGCAGTTCTTC